The clone carrying this T cell receptor (beta chain) was counted only a few times. The data belong to a study of beta chain features in type 1 diabetes. This CDR3 contains 15 residues. CDR1 and CDR2 (germline): MNHEY, SVGAGI. Losses at the gene ends were 7 bases for V and 4 bases for J; bases not matched to a gene: 10. Reverse transcription of all isolated RNA meant that expressed TCRB transcripts were sequenced. Clones were sequenced by immunoSEQ multiplex PCR, and TCRdb holds only the in-frame ones, with some missing. Of roughly 130,000 clones listed, about a tenth were seen once; the top ten hold roughly 0.7%.

This chain joins TRBV6-5 and TRBJ1-1; 9 positions match TRBD1. The sequenced material came from central memory CD4+ T cells from blood. The receptor's source is a man younger than 35 in good health. The CDR3 DNA reads TGTGCCAGCATGGAACGGACAGGGGTCGGCACTGAAGCTTTCTTT. This translates into CASMERTGVGTEAFF.